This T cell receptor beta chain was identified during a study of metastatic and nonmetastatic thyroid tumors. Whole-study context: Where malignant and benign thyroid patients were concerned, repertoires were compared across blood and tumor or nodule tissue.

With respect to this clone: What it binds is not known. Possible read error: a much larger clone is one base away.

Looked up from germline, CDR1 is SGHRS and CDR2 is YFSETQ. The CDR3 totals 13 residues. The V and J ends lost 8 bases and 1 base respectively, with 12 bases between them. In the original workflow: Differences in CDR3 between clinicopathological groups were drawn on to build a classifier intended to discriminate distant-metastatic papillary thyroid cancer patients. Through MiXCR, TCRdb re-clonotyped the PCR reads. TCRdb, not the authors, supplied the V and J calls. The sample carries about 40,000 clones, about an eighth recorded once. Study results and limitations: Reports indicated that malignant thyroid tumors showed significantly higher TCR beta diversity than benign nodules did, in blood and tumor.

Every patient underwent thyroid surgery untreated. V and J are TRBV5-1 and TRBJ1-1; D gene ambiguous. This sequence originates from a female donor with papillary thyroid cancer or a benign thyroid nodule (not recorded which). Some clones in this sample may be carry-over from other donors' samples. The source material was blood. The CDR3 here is CARGRVPNTEAFF. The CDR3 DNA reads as TGCGCCAGAGGACGGGTCCCGAACACTGAAGCTTTCTTT.